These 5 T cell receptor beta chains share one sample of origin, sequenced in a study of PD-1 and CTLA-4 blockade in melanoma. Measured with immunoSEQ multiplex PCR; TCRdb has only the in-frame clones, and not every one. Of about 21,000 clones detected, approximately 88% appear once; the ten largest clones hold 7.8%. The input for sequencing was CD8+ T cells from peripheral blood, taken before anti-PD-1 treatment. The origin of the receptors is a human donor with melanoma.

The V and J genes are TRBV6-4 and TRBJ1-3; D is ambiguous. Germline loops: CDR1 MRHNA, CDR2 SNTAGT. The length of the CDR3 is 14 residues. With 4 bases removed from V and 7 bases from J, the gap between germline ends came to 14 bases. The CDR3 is CASSAPRRRNTIYF. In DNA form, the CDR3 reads TGTGCCAGCAGTGCCCCTCGGCGGAGGAACACCATATATTTT.

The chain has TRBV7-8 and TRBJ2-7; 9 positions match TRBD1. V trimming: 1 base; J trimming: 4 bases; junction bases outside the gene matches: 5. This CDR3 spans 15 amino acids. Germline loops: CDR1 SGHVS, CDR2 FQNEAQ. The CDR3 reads CASSLEPGTGYEQYF. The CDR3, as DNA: TGTGCCAGCAGCTTAGAACCCGGGACAGGGTACGAGCAGTACTTC.

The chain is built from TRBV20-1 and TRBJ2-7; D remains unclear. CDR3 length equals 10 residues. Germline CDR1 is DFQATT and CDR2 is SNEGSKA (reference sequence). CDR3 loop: CSALLNEQYF. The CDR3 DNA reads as TGCAGCGCCCTTTTAAACGAGCAGTACTTC.

CDR3 sequence: CASSQDYGLLNTEAFF. The DNA for the CDR3 is TGCGCCAGCAGCCAAGATTACGGACTGTTGAACACTGAAGCTTTCTTT. V is TRBV4-1 and J is TRBJ1-1, with D hard to call. Germline V lookup: CDR1 MGHRA, CDR2 YSYEKL. Trimming stripped 0 bases from V and 0 bases from J, with 11 bases between. There are 16 residues in the CDR3.

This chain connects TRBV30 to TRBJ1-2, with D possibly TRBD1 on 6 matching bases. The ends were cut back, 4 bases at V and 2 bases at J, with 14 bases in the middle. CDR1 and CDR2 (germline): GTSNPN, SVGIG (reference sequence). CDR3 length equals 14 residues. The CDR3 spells CAWTQGGANYGYTF. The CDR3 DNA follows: TGTGCCTGGACCCAAGGGGGGGCCAACTATGGCTACACCTTC.